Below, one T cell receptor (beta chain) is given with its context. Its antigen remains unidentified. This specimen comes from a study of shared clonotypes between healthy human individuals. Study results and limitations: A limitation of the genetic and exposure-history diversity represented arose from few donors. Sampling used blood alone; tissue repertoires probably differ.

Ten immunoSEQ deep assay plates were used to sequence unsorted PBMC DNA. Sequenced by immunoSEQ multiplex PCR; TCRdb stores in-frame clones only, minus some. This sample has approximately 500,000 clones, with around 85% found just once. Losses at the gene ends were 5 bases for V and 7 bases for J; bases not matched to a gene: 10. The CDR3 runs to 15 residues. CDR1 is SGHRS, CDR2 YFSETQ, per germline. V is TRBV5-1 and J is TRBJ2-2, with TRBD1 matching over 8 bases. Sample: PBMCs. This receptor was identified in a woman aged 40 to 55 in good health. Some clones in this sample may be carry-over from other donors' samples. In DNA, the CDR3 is TGCGCCAGCAGTCCTCGGCAGGGGGCCGGCGGGGAGCTGTTTTTT. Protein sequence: CASSPRQGAGGELFF. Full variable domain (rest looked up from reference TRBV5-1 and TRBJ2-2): KAGVTQTPRYLIKTRGQQVTLSCSPISGHRSVSWYQQTPGQGLQFLFEYFSETQRNKGNFPGRFSGRQFSNSRSEMNVSTLELGDSALYLCASSPRQGAGGELFFGEGSRLTVL.